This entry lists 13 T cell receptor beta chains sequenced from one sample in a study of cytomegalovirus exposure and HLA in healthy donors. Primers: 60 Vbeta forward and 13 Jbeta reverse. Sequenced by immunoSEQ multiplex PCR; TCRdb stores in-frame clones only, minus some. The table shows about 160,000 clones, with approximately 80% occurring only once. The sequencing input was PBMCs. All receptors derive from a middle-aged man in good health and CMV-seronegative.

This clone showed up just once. CDR3 nucleotides: TGTGCCAGTCGGGCAGGGGGCGAGCAGTACTTC. It yields the protein CASRAGGEQYF. The chain uses TRBV19 and TRBJ2-7; 7 bases agree with TRBD1. Per the germline V gene, CDR1 is LNHDA and CDR2 is SQIVND (reference sequence). CDR3 size: 11 residues. V was clipped by 8 bases and J by 6 bases; unmatched bases: 4.

CDR3 sequence: CASSLGLRQGPYEQYF. The CDR3 nucleotides read TGCGCCAGCAGCTTGGGATTGAGACAGGGCCCGTACGAGCAGTACTTC. J is TRBJ2-7 and V is TRBV5-1, with 7 bases matching TRBD1. In germline, CDR1 is SGHRS, CDR2 YFSETQ. This CDR3 contains 16 residues. J lost 4 bases, V lost 0 bases, and 10 bases had no gene match.

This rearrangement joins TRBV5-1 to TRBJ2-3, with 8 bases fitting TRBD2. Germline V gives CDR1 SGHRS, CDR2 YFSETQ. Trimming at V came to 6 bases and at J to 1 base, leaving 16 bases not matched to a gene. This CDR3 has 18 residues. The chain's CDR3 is CASIPGGGSLGGTDTQYF. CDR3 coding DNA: TGCGCCAGCATTCCTGGCGGGGGGTCACTCGGCGGCACAGATACGCAGTATTTT.

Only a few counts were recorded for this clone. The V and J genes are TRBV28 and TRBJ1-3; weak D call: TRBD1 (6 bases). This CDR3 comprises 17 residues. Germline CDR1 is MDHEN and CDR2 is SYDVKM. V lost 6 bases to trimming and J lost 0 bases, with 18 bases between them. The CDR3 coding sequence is TGTGCCAGCAGAGGACAGTTTCTTAGTAGCTCTGGAAACACCATATATTTT. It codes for CASRGQFLSSSGNTIYF. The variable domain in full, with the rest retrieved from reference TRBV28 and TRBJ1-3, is DVKVTQSSRYLVKRTGEKVFLECVQDMDHENMFWYRQDPGLGLRLIYFSYDVKMKEKGDIPEGYSVSREKKERFSLILESASTNQTSMYLCASRGQFLSSSGNTIYFGEGSWLTVV.

The CDR3: CASSLITGNEQYF. Here the CDR3 DNA reads TGTGCCAGCAGCTTAATAACAGGGAACGAGCAGTACTTC. The chain carries TRBV7-2 and TRBJ2-7; D possibly corresponds to TRBD1 (6 bases). The V end lost 2 bases, the J end lost 5 bases, and 10 bases lay between the germline ends. The CDR3 runs 13 residues. CDR1 is SGHTA, CDR2 FQGNSA, per germline.

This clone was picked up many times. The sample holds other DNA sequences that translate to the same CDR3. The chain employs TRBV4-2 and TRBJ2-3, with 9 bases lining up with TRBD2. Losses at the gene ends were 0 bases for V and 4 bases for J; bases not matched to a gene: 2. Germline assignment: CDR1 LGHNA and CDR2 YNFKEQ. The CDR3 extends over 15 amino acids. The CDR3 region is CASSQERGGPDTQYF. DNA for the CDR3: TGTGCCAGCAGCCAAGAGCGGGGGGGCCCAGATACGCAGTATTTT.

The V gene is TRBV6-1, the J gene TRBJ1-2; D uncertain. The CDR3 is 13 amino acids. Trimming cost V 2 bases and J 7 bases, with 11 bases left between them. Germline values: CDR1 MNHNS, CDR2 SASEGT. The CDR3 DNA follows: TGTGCCAGCAGTGAATCGGGAATTAGTGGCTACACCTTC. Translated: CASSESGISGYTF.

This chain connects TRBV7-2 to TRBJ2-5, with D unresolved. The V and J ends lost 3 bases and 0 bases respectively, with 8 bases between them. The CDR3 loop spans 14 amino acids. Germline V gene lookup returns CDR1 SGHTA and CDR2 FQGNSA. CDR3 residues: CASSFKLYQETQYF. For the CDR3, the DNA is TGTGCCAGCAGCTTCAAACTGTACCAAGAGACCCAGTACTTC.

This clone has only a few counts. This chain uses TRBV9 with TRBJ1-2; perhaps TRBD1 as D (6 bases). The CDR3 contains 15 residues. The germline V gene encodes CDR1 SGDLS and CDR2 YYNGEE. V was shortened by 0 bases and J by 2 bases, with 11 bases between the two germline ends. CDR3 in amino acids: CASSVDAGANYGYTF. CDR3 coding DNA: TGTGCCAGCAGCGTAGACGCAGGGGCGAACTATGGCTACACCTTC. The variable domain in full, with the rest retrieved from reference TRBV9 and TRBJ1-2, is DSGVTQTPKHLITATGQRVTLRCSPRSGDLSVYWYQQSLDQGLQFLIQYYNGEERAKGNILERFSAQQFPDLHSELNLSSLELGDSALYFCASSVDAGANYGYTFGSGTRLTVV.

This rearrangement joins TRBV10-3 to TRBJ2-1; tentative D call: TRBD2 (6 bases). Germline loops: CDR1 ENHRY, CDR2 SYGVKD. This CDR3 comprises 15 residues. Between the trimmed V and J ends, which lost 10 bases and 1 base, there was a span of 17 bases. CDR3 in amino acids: CANRAGGRSYNEQFF. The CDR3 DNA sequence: TGTGCCAACCGGGCCGGGGGTCGGTCCTACAATGAGCAGTTCTTC.

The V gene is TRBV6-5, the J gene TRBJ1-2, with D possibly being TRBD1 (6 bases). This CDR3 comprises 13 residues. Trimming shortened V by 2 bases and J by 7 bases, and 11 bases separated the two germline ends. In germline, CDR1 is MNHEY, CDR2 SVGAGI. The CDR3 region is CASSYTTGTGYTF. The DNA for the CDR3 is TGTGCCAGCAGTTACACAACAGGGACTGGCTACACCTTC.

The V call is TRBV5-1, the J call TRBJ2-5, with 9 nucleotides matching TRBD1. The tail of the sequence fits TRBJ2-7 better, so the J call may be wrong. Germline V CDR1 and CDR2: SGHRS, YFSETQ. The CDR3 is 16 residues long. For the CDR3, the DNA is TGCGCCAGCAGCTGGCCCCCGGGACAGGGAGGGTACGAGCAGTACTTC. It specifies CASSWPPGQGGYEQYF.

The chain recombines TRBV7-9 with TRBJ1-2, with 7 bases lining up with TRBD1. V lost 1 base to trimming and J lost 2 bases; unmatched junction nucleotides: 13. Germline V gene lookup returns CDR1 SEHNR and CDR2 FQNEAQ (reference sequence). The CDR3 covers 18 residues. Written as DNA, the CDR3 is TGTGCCAGCAGCTTAGGCCGGGGACAGAACGAACCCAACTATGGCTACACCTTC. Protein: CASSLGRGQNEPNYGYTF.